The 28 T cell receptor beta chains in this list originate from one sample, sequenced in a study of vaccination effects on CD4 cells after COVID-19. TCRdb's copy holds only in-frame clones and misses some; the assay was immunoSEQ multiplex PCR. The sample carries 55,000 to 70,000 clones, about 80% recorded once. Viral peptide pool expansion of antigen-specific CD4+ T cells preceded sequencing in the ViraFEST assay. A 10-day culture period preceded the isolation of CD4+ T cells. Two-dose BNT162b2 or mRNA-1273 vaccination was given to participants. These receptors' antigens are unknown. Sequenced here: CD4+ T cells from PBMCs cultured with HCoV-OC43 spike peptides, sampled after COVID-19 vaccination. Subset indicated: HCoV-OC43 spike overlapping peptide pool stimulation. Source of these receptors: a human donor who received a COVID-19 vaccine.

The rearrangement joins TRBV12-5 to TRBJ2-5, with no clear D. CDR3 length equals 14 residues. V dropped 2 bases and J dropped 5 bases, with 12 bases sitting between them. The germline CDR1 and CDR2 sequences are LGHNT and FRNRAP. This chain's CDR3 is CASGLSSFGETQYF. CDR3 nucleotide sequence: TGTGCTAGTGGTTTGAGCTCTTTTGGGGAGACCCAGTACTTC.

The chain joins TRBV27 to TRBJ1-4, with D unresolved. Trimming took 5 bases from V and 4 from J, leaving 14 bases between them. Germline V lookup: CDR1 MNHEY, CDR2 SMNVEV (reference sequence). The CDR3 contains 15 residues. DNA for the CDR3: TGTGCCAGCAGTCCCCGCTTCGACGGTAATGAAAAACTGTTTTTT. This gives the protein CASSPRFDGNEKLFF.

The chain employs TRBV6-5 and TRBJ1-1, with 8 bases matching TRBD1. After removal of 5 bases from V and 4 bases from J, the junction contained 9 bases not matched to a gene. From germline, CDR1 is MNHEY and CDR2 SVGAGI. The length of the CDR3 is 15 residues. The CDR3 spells CASSLWTGRFTEAFF. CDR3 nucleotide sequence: TGTGCCAGCAGTCTTTGGACAGGGAGGTTCACTGAAGCTTTCTTT.

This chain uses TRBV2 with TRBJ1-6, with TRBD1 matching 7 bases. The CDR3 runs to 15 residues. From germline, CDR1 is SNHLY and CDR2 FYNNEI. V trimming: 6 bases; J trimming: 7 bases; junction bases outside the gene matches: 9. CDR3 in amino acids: CASRPSTGFNSPLHF. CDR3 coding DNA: TGTGCCAGCAGACCCTCGACAGGGTTCAATTCACCCCTCCACTTT. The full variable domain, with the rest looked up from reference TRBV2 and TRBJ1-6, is EPEVTQTPSHQVTQMGQEVILRCVPISNHLYFYWYRQILGQKVEFLVSFYNNEISEKSEIFDDQFSVERPDGSNFTLKIRSTKLEDSAMYFCASRPSTGFNSPLHFGNGTRLTVT.

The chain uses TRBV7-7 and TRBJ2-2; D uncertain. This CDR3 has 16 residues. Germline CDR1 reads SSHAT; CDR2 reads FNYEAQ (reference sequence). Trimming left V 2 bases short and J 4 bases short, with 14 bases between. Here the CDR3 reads CASSLSAGVFTGELFF. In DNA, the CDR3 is TGTGCCAGCAGCTTAAGTGCTGGGGTATTCACCGGGGAGCTGTTTTTT.

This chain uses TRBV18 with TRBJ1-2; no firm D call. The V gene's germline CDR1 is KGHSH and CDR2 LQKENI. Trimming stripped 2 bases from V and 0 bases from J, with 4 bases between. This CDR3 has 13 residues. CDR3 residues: CASSPVANYGYTF. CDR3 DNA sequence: TGTGCCAGCTCACCAGTAGCTAACTATGGCTACACCTTC.

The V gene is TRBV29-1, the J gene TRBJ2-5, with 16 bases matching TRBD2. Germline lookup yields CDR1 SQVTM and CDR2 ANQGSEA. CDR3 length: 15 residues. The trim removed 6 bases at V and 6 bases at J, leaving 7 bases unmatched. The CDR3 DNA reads TGCAGCGTGACCGGGACTAGCGGGGGGGCGAAGACCCAGTACTTC. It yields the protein CSVTGTSGGAKTQYF.

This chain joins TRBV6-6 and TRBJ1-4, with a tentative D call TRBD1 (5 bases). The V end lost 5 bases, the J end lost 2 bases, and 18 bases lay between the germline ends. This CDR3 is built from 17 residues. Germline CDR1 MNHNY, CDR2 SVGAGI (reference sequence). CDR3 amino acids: CASSRDAYPQTNEKLFF. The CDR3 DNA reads TGTGCCAGCAGTCGGGACGCCTACCCCCAGACTAATGAAAAACTGTTTTTT.

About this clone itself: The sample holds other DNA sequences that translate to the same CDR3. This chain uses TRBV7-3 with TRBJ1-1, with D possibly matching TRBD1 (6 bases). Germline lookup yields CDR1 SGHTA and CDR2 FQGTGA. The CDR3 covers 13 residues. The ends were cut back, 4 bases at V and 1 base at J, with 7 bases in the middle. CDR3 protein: CASSSTGNTEAFF. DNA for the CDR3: TGTGCCAGCAGCTCGACAGGGAACACTGAAGCTTTCTTT.

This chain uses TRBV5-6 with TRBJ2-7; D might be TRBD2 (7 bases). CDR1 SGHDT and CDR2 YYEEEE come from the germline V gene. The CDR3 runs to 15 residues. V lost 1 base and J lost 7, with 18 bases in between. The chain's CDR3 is CASSLWNRAAGEQYV. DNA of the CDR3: TGTGCCAGCAGCTTGTGGAACAGGGCAGCGGGAGAGCAGTACGTC.

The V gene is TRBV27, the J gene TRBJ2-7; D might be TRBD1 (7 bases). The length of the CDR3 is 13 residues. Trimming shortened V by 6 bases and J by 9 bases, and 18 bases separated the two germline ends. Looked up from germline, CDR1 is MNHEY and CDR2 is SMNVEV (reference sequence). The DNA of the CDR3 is TGTGCCAGCAGGCGATCAGGGGGAGGTGTGCAGTACGTC. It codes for CASRRSGGGVQYV.

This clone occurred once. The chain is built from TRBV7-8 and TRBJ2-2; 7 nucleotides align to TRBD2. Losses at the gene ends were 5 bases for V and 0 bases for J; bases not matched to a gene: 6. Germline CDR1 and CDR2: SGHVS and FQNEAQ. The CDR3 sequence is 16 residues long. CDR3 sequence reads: CASSDKLASNTGELFF. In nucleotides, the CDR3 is TGTGCCAGCAGCGATAAACTAGCGTCGAACACCGGGGAGCTGTTTTTT.

The CDR3 loop is CASSQTVSGNTIYF. DNA for the CDR3: TGCGCCAGCAGCCAGACGGTCTCTGGAAACACCATATATTTT. The V gene is TRBV5-1, the J gene TRBJ1-3; no definite D call. Germline-derived CDR1 and CDR2 are SGHRS and YFSETQ. This CDR3 has 14 amino acids. The V and J ends lost 4 bases and 0 bases respectively, with 8 bases between them.

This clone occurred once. CDR3 DNA sequence: TGTGCCACCAGCAGAGATCGGGGGGCTGGAAACACCATATATTTT. It specifies CATSRDRGAGNTIYF. This chain joins TRBV15 and TRBJ1-3; TRBD1 is a possible D gene (5 bases). This CDR3 has 15 amino acids. V was shortened by 0 bases and J by 2 bases, with 8 bases between the two germline ends. Germline V gives CDR1 LNHNV, CDR2 YYDKDF (reference sequence).

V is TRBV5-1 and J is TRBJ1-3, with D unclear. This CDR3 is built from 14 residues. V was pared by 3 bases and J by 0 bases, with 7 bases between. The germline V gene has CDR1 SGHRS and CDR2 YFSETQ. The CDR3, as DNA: TGCGCCAGCAGCTGGACCCCCTCTGGAAACACCATATATTTT. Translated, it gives CASSWTPSGNTIYF.

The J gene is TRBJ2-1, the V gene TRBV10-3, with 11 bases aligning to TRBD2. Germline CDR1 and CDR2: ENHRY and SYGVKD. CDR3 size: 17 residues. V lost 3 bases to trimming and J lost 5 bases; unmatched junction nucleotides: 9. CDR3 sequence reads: CAISDPVGLAVNNEQFF. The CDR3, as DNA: TGTGCCATCAGTGACCCCGTGGGACTAGCGGTAAACAATGAGCAGTTCTTC.

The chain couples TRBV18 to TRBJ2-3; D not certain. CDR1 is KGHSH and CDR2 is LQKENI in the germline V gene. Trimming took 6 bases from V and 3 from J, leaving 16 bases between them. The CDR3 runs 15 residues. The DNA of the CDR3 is TGTGCCAGCTCCGATTCTAAGGGCGCGACAGATACGCAGTATTTT. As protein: CASSDSKGATDTQYF.

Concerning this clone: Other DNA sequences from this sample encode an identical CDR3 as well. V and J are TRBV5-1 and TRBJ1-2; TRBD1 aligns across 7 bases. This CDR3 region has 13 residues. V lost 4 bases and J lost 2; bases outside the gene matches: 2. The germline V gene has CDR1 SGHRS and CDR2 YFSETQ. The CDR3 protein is CASSPDRNYGYTF. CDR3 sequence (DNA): TGCGCCAGCAGCCCGGACAGGAACTATGGCTACACCTTC. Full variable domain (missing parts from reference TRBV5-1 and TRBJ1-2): KAGVTQTPRYLIKTRGQQVTLSCSPISGHRSVSWYQQTPGQGLQFLFEYFSETQRNKGNFPGRFSGRQFSNSRSEMNVSTLELGDSALYLCASSPDRNYGYTFGSGTRLTVV.

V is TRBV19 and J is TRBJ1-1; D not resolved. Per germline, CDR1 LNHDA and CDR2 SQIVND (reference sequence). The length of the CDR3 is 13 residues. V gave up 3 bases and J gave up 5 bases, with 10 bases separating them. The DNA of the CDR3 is TGTGCCAGTAGTATCAGCGGAAGAACTGAAGCTTTCTTT. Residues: CASSISGRTEAFF.

For the CDR3, the DNA is TGCGCCAGCAGACCCGTGGGCTACCGGGCCTACAATGAGCAGTTCTTC. Translating gives CASRPVGYRAYNEQFF. This chain joins TRBV4-1 and TRBJ2-1; D gene uncertain. The CDR3 has 16 amino acids. Trimming removed 6 bases at V and 2 bases at J, with 17 bases between. Germline loops: CDR1 MGHRA, CDR2 YSYEKL.

CDR3 loop: CASSSGGEETQYF. DNA of the CDR3: TGTGCCAGCAGCTCGGGGGGGGAAGAGACCCAGTACTTC. This rearrangement joins TRBV11-1 to TRBJ2-5; TRBD2 aligns across 8 bases. The CDR3 has 13 residues. The germline gives CDR1 SGHAT, CDR2 FQDESV (reference sequence). The J segment lost 3 bases and the V segment lost 4 bases, leaving 1 base of the junction unmatched.

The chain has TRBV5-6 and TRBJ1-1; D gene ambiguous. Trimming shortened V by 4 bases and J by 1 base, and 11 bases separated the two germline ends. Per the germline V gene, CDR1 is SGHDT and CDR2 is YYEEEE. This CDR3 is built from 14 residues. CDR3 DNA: TGTGCCAGCAGCCCCCGGCGGGGGAACACTGAAGCTTTCTTT. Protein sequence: CASSPRRGNTEAFF.

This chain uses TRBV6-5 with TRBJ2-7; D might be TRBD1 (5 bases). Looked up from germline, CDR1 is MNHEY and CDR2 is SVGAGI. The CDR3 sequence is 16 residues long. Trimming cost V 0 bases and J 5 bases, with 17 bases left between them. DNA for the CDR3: TGTGCCAGCAGTTACTCATCGTTGGACAACGGCCACGAGCAGTACGTC. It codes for CASSYSSLDNGHEQYV.

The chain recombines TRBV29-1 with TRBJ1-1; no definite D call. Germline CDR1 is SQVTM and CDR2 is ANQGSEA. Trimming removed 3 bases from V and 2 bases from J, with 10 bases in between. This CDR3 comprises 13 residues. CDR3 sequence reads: CSVDPGYNTEAFF. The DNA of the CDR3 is TGCAGCGTTGATCCGGGATACAACACTGAAGCTTTCTTT. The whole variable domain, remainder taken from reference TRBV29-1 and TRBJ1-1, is SAVISQKPSRDICQRGTSLTIQCQVDSQVTMMFWYRQQPGQSLTLIATANQGSEATYESGFVIDKFPISRPNLTFSTLTVSNMSPEDSSIYLCSVDPGYNTEAFFGQGTRLTVV.

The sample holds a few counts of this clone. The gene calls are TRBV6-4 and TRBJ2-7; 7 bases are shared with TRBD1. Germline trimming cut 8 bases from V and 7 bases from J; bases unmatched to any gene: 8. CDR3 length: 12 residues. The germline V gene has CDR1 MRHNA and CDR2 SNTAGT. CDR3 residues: CASPDRVEEQYV. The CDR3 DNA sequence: TGTGCCAGCCCCGACAGGGTGGAGGAGCAGTACGTC.

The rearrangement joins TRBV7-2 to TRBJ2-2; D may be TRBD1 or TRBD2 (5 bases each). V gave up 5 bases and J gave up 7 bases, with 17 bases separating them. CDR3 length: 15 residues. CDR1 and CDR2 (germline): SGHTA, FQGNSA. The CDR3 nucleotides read TGTGCCAGCAGCCTAGGGGTCGGGGATTTCGGGGAGCTGTTTTTT. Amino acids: CASSLGVGDFGELFF.

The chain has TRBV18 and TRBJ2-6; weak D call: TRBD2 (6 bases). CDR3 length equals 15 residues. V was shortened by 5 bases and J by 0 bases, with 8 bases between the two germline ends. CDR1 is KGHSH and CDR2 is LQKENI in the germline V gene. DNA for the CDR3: TGTGCCAGCTCAGCGGGGAGCTCTGGGGCCAACGTCCTGACTTTC. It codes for CASSAGSSGANVLTF.

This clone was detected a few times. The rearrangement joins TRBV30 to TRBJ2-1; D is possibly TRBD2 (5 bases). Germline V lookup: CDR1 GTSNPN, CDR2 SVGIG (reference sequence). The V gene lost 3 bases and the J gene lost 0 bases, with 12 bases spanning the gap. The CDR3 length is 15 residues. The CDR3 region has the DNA TGTGCCTGGAGGGGAGAAACCCTCTCCTACAATGAGCAGTTCTTC. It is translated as CAWRGETLSYNEQFF.